This paragraph covers one T cell receptor beta chain sequence. The sample is drawn from a study of OX40 agonist ivuxolimab in advanced cancers. Looking at the study overall: Past anti-PD-1, anti-PD-L1 or anti-CTLA-4 therapy was accepted, and 40% to 50% had received some.

Only in-frame clones appear in the TCRdb table, and some are missing; sequencing was by immunoSEQ multiplex PCR. The sample records about 70,000 clones, about 81% being singletons. The TCR sequence derives from an adult with an advanced solid tumor such as melanoma, head and neck, liver or kidney cancer. The sequencing used CD4+ or CD8+ T cells sorted from blood, collected in a trial of the OX40 agonist ivuxolimab.

The CDR3 spells CASSPFYEQYF. DNA for the CDR3: TGTGCCAGCAGCCCATTCTACGAGCAGTACTTC. V and J are TRBV6-1 and TRBJ2-7, with D hard to call. The V end was cut by 6 bases, the J end by 3 bases, with 6 bases between. Germline lookup yields CDR1 MNHNS and CDR2 SASEGT. The CDR3 covers 11 residues.